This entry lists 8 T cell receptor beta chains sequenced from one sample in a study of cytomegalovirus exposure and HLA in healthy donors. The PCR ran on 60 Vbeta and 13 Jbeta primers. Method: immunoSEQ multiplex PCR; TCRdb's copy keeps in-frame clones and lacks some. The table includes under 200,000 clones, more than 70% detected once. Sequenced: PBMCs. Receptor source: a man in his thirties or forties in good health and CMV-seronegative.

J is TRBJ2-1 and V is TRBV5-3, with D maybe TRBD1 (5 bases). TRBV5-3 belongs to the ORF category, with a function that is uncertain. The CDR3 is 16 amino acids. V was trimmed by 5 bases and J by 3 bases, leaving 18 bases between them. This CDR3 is CARRPRQTPLYNEQFF. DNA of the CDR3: TGTGCCAGAAGACCACGACAGACACCCCTCTACAATGAGCAGTTCTTC.

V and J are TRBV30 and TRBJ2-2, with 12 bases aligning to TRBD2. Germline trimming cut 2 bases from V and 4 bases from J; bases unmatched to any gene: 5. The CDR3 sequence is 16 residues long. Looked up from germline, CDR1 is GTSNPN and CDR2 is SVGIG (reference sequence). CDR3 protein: CAWSPGTSGPTGELFF. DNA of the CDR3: TGTGCCTGGAGTCCCGGGACTAGCGGGCCCACCGGGGAGCTGTTTTTT.

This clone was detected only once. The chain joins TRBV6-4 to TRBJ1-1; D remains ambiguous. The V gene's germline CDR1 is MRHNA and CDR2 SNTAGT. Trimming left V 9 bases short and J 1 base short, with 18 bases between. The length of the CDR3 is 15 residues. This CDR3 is CARSPLGVKNTEAFF. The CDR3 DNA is TGTGCCAGGTCCCCTCTCGGGGTCAAGAACACTGAAGCTTTCTTT.

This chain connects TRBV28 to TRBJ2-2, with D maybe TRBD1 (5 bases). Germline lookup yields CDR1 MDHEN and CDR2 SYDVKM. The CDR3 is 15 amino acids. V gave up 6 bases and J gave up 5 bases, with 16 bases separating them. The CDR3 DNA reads TGTGCCAGCAGCGTCTCTGGACAAACTACCGGGGAGCTGTTTTTT. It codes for CASSVSGQTTGELFF.

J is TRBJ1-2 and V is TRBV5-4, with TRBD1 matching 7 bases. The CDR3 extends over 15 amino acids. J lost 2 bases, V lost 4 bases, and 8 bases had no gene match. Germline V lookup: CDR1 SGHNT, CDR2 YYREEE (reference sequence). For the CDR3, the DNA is TGTGCCAGCAGCCCGGGGGGGACAGAAAACTATGGCTACACCTTC. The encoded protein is CASSPGGTENYGYTF.

CDR3 residues: CASSFRVKDYEQYF. In DNA, the CDR3 is TGTGCCAGCAGCTTTCGGGTAAAAGACTACGAGCAGTACTTC. V is TRBV7-8 and J is TRBJ2-7; D not certain. The CDR3 extends over 14 amino acids. The germline V and J ends were trimmed by 3 bases and 3 bases, with 12 bases remaining between them. Germline-derived CDR1 and CDR2 are SGHVS and FQNEAQ.

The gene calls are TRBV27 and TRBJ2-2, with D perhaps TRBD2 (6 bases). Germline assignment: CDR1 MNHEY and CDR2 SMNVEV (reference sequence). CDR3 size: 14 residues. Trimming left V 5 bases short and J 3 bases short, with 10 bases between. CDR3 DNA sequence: TGTGCCAGCAGTAGCGGGTTTTACACCGGGGAGCTGTTTTTT. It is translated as CASSSGFYTGELFF.

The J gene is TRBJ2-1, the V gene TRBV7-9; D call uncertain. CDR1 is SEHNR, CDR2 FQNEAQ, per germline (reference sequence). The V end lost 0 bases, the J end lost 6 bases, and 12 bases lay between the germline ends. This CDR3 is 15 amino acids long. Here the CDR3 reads CASSLALVSGNEQFF. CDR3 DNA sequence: TGTGCCAGCAGCTTAGCGCTAGTTTCGGGCAATGAGCAGTTCTTC.